Listed below are T cell receptor beta chains from one sample, sequenced in a study of cytomegalovirus exposure and HLA in healthy donors. Only in-frame clones appear in the TCRdb table, and some are missing; sequencing was by immunoSEQ multiplex PCR. The sample holds approximately 150,000 clones; around 79% are singletons and the top ten take roughly 6%. The specimen was PBMCs. Receptors originate from a man aged 35 to 55 in good health and CMV-seropositive. Both conserved end residues are trimmed from each CDR3.

v_call cdr3_length cdr3_aa
TRBV6-1 13 ASSDSPGQKNIQY
TRBV4-1 16 ASTGGKSAPRSTDTQY
TRBV5-1 11 ASSEGLYNEQF
TRBV6-1 11 ASSEYGVYGYT
TRBV2 13 ASSEAGRVGEKLF
TRBV7-8 13 ASSLMRESTGELF
TRBV2 10 ASTVREYEQY
TRBV7-2 11 ASSSGGGNEQF
TRBV5-1 16 ASSPDLLRSGRADTQY
TRBV29-1 10 SVEAANYGYT
TRBV4-1 13 ASSTRQGASYEQY
TRBV6-7 13 ASRNGATGGYEQY
TRBV29-1 11 SSPGTGGYGYT
TRBV5-1 12 ASGPGSTYNEQF
TRBV4-1 14 ASSQVMGQRNYGYT
TRBV13 12 ASSLRLDLDTQY
TRBV5-1 17 ASSWRPKLAGDSPDTQY
TRBV6-5 13 ASSYSHRGSYEQY
TRBV11-3 13 ASSLTWGRNTEAF
TRBV27 13 ASSWDSSSYNEQF
TRBV6-1 14 ASSEARGGGGNTIY
TRBV12-5 12 ASGLGLAGDAQF
TRBV11-2 12 ASSLPGGAYEQY
TRBV6-1 11 ASSEQQVTEAF
TRBV6-4 13 ASSDKGLDTDTQY
TRBV27 11 ASSGGGTDTQY
TRBV13 12 ASSSGTSGYEQY
TRBV4-2 13 ATSSPTLAKNIQY
TRBV5-1 13 ASSQNPREGETQY
TRBV14 11 ASSQDRNTEAF
TRBV16 12 ASSPDRVVYGYT
TRBV11-2 12 ASSSTGLWTEAF
TRBV27 12 ASSRYRSTDTQY
TRBV7-2 13 ASSFSGPSTDTQY